This record concerns one T cell receptor beta chain sequence. Its recognized antigen is unknown. Within one base of it there is no much larger clone, and no base qualities were kept. The data originate from a study of blood T cell repertoires in COVID-19 (TCRdb year 2020). Study-wide context: The collaborator samples originated in the United States, Italy and Spain and spanned the acute and convalescent phases of COVID-19. The material from the prospective study consisted of cDNA or gDNA derived from T cells, B-cell-depleted T cells, or PBMCs. The dataset comprised deeply sampled blood TCRbeta repertoires from subjects exposed to, actively infected with, or recovered from COVID-19. The repertoires were made available in a free public database intended to serve as a resource for research on the immune response to SARS-CoV-2. Samples came from the ongoing ImmuneRACE study (first 160 participants) plus 1,254 subjects from 6 global collaborators. Nearly every sample came with metadata listing a de-identified subject ID, COVID-19 status, age in years and sex. Where HLA class I and class II types were available, the types were taken from metadata supplied by the sample provider, not from assay-based typing. General conclusions and limits of the study: Clinical and demographic metadata were provided uncurated, with the amount varying by source and participant.

Via the germline V gene, CDR1 is LGHNA and CDR2 YSLEER. The CDR3 starts with the cysteine, ends with the phenylalanine, and has 17 residues. Only the CDR3 part of the read is kept: 51 bases, read in frame from the first base. V sheds 3 bases and J sheds 5 bases, leaving 23 bases between their ends. In Seattle, one collaborating source enrolled patients while the infection was active and tracked those patients longitudinally over the course of disease. Whole blood was collected in K2EDTA tubes by collaborating institutions according to the institutions' own protocols. Collaborator samples were shipped for TCRbeta analysis as frozen whole blood, isolated PBMCs, or DNA extracted from either sample type. The immunoSEQ Assay, a bias-controlled multiplex PCR, was used to amplify TCRbeta CDR3 regions from genomic DNA. As for how the authors treated the data: Within the assay, amplification of reference gene primers was used to estimate how many nucleated cells each sample contained. To quantify the absolute abundance of each unique TCRbeta CDR3 rearrangement, sequence reads were collapsed and filtered. For each sample, productive Simpson clonality was calculated as the square root of Simpson's diversity index over productive rearrangements. TCRdb retrieved this table from immuneACCESS and kept in-frame rearrangements only. Not all clones are present; in checked studies, unresolved V genes account for under half, and no reason is known for the remainder. The V and J calls and clone size were taken over from that table, and D and trimming were inferred from the DNA. The sample includes about 170,000 clones, with about nine tenths observed a single time. The ten largest clones add up to almost 5% of the sample.

The source material was peripheral blood. The sequence was obtained from a man aged 18 to 30 with COVID-19, enrolled during active disease. Here the chain combines TRBV4-3 and TRBJ2-7; TRBD1 is perhaps the D gene, given 5 matching bases. The base sequence is TGCGCCAGCAGCCAGAAGCTACAGGAACCCCATATCCACGAGCAGTACTTC. This translates into CASSQKLQEPHIHEQYF.